Listed below are T cell receptor beta chains from one sample, sequenced in a study of CD8 T cells in Susac syndrome. TCRdb reprocessed the immunoSEQ multiplex PCR reads with MiXCR, giving one entry per CDR3 protein. The table records under 200,000 distinct CDR3 sequences, roughly nine tenths of them present only once. Sequencing was done on a sample of CD4+ T cells from PBMCs. The source of these receptors is a human donor with Susac syndrome. The CDR3 runs from the conserved cysteine through the conserved F or W. The D gene is left open where the match is weak. Size is omitted from some rows. Given values are once, few, many or a class for expanded clones.

abundance	d_gene	v_gene	j_gene	CDR3nt	CDR3aa
-	-	TRBV5-1	TRBJ2-2	TGCGCCAGCAGCCCTCCGTCCGGGACACCGAACACCGGGGAGCTGTTTTTT	CASSPPSGTPNTGELFF
few	TRBD1	TRBV11-2	TRBJ2-6	TGTGCCAGCAGCTATACAGGGGTTGGGGCCAACGTCCTGACTTTC	CASSYTGVGANVLTF
-	-	TRBV6-1	TRBJ1-5	TGTGCCAGCAGTGAATTCGGTCAGCCCCAGCATTTT	CASSEFGQPQHF
-	TRBD1	TRBV6-5	TRBJ1-3	TGTGCCAGCAGTTACGGACAGGGGGCTTCTGGAAACACCATATATTTT	CASSYGQGASGNTIYF
-	TRBD2	TRBV12-3/TRBV12-4	TRBJ2-3	TGTGCCGGGGCTAGCGGGGACACAGATACGCAGTATTTT	CAGASGDTDTQYF
-	-	TRBV12-3/TRBV12-4	TRBJ2-2	TGTGCCAGCAGTCTTCTTGGCACTTCGGACACCGGGGAGCTGTTTTTT	CASSLLGTSDTGELFF
-	TRBD1	TRBV30	TRBJ1-1	TGTGCCTGGAGTGTGTGGGACAGGTTAACAACTGAAGCTTTCTTT	CAWSVWDRLTTEAFF
few	-	TRBV7-3	TRBJ2-3	TGTGCCAGCAGCTTAAGAACTAGTGGAACAGATACGCAGTATTTT	CASSLRTSGTDTQYF
-	-	TRBV18	TRBJ2-7	TGTGCCAGCTCACCAGCTCTCTACGAGCAGTACTTC	CASSPALYEQYF
once	TRBD1	TRBV5-1	TRBJ2-7	TGCGCCAGCAGCATCCCCCCGGGACAGGGATCTAACGAGCAGTACTTC	CASSIPPGQGSNEQYF
-	TRBD1	TRBV12-3/TRBV12-4	TRBJ2-1	TGTGCCAGCAGTCGGGGACAGGCCTACAATGAGCAGTTCTTC	CASSRGQAYNEQFF
-	-	TRBV9	TRBJ2-3	TGTGCCAGCAGCTTTAGCGGCGGGGGCGCAGATACGCAGTATTTT	CASSFSGGGADTQYF
-	TRBD2	TRBV20-1	TRBJ2-1	TGCAGTGCCCTCACTAGCGGCCCCGACAATGAGCAGTTCTTC	CSALTSGPDNEQFF
-	TRBD1	TRBV14	TRBJ2-7	TGTGCCAGCAGCCAAGGAACCGGGACAGGGGGCAGACAGTACTTC	CASSQGTGTGGRQYF
-	-	TRBV2	TRBJ2-7	TGTGCCAGCAGTGGAGAACAGGGTTCGCACGAGCAGTACTTC	CASSGEQGSHEQYF
-	TRBD1	TRBV27	TRBJ1-1	TGTGCCAGCAGTTCACGTTCCACCCGTGACCACCGGGACAGGGGGAGGACTGAAGCTTTCTTT	CASSSRSTRDHRDRGRTEAFF
-	TRBD1	TRBV20-1	TRBJ2-4	TGCAGTGATACGTACAGGGGAGACAAAAACATTCAGTACTTC	CSDTYRGDKNIQYF